Presented here are 9 T cell receptor beta chains from one specimen sequenced in a study of identical twins. TCRdb itself ran the 5' RACE reads through MiXCR, one entry per CDR3 protein. The sample consists of 350,000 to 600,000 distinct CDR3 sequences, 14% of them appearing once. The data also belong to a second study, concerning yellow fever vaccine responses in identical twins.

Sequences were obtained from CD4+ T cells sorted from blood. The receptors were sampled from a young woman in good health.

The chain joins TRBV12-3 or TRBV12-4 to TRBJ2-7; D is possibly TRBD2 (5 bases). The CDR3 length is 13 residues. V shed 6 bases and J shed 6 bases, with 15 bases lying between them. Written as DNA, the CDR3 is TGTGCCAGCAGAGCGACGGGAACGGGCGAGCAGTACTTC. Translating gives CASRATGTGEQYF.

The V call is TRBV10-3, the J call TRBJ1-2; D not certain. Trimming cost V 7 bases and J 5 bases, with 14 bases left between them. This CDR3 contains 13 residues. The germline gives CDR1 ENHRY, CDR2 SYGVKD. Here the CDR3 reads CAIKAGVSYGYTF. The CDR3 nucleotides are TGTGCCATCAAAGCAGGAGTATCGTATGGCTACACCTTC.

The J gene is TRBJ2-7, the V gene TRBV29-1, with TRBD1 as a possible D gene (6 bases). CDR1 SQVTM and CDR2 ANQGSEA come from the germline V gene. The length of the CDR3 is 14 residues. The V end was cut by 4 bases, the J end by 3 bases, with 16 bases between. CDR3 loop: CSVGGSGVSYEQYF. The CDR3 DNA reads TGCAGCGTTGGTGGGTCAGGGGTCAGCTACGAGCAGTACTTC.

In its sample, this clonotype was seen many times. This chain joins TRBV29-1 and TRBJ1-2; TRBD1 agrees at 7 bases. Germline values: CDR1 SQVTM, CDR2 ANQGSEA. V lost 7 bases to trimming and J lost 7 bases; unmatched junction nucleotides: 6. There are 11 residues in the CDR3. The CDR3 region is CSDTGDTGYTF. The CDR3 DNA reads as TGCAGCGACACAGGGGATACTGGCTACACCTTC.

This clonotype was picked up a small number of times. The chain uses TRBV7-2 and TRBJ1-2; 7 positions agree with TRBD1. CDR3 size: 15 residues. CDR1 and CDR2 (germline): SGHTA, FQGNSA. J was trimmed by 3 bases and V by 5 bases; bases with no gene match: 9. CDR3 sequence: CASSEFPGTDYGYTF. CDR3 sequence (DNA): TGTGCCAGCAGCGAATTCCCCGGGACAGACTATGGCTACACCTTC.

This clonotype was picked up a small number of times. This chain uses TRBV11-2 with TRBJ2-1; 8 nucleotides line up with TRBD1. The CDR3 is made up of 16 amino acids. Germline CDR1 SGHAT, CDR2 FQNNGV. J lost 6 bases, V lost 5 bases, and 12 bases had no gene match. The CDR3 DNA is TGTGCCAGCAGCCTCAGGACAGGGAAAGCCTTCAATGAGCAGTTCTTC. This encodes CASSLRTGKAFNEQFF.

This clonotype was seen ten or more times. CDR3 in DNA: TGCGCCAGCAGCCCCCCATCCTCCAACTATGGCTACACCTTC. Its protein product is CASSPPSSNYGYTF. The chain carries TRBV5-1 and TRBJ1-2; no clear D. V shed 4 bases and J shed 2 bases, with 12 bases lying between them. This CDR3 comprises 14 residues. CDR1 and CDR2 from the germline V gene are SGHRS and YFSETQ.

V usage is TRBV12-3 or TRBV12-4 and J usage is TRBJ2-7, with 10 bases aligning to TRBD1. The CDR3 runs to 13 residues. J lost 6 bases, V lost 6 bases, and 5 bases had no gene match. CDR3 residues: CASSRRDRGEQYF. CDR3 sequence (DNA): TGTGCCAGCAGCCGCCGGGACAGGGGCGAGCAGTACTTC.

This clonotype has just a few counts. The genes are TRBV7-2 and TRBJ1-2, with D hard to call. Looked up from germline, CDR1 is SGHTA and CDR2 is FQGNSA. CDR3 length: 14 amino acids. V was trimmed by 1 base and J by 3 bases, leaving 9 bases between them. The CDR3 DNA follows: TGTGCCAGCAGCTTAGAGGCCAGATACTATGGCTACACCTTC. This gives the protein CASSLEARYYGYTF. The variable domain in full, completed from reference TRBV7-2 and TRBJ1-2, reads GAGVSQSPSNKVTEKGKDVELRCDPISGHTALYWYRQSLGQGLEFLIYFQGNSAPDKSGLPSDRFSAERTGGSVSTLTIQRTQQEDSAVYLCASSLEARYYGYTFGSGTRLTVV.